The rows below give T cell receptor beta chains drawn from one sample of a study of cytomegalovirus exposure and HLA in healthy donors. Profiling relied on immunoSEQ multiplex PCR, and the TCRdb table lists in-frame clones only, not all of them. Here the sample spans roughly 90,000 clones, roughly 82% being singletons. The sample comprised PBMCs. All receptors derive from a man aged 25 to 40 in good health and CMV-seropositive. Both conserved end residues are trimmed from each CDR3. A D gene is named only where the DNA matches it firmly.

d_call	v_call	cdr3_aa
TRBD2	TRBV19	ASITSGVTGELF
TRBD2	TRBV9	ASSVEASGPSWQF
TRBD1	TRBV5-1	ASSLEGTGVTGELF
TRBD2	TRBV9	ASSAPSGHSYEQY
TRBD2	TRBV9	ASSVGAGDGQGGELF
TRBD2	TRBV5-4	ASSLGGSHYNEQF
-	TRBV6-6	ASSSGTRLGSPLH
TRBD1	TRBV30	AWSRDRAAF
TRBD2	TRBV10-1	ASSPLAGGVDTQY
-	TRBV7-2	ASSPARYSLQETQY
-	TRBV9	ASSLYNEQF
-	TRBV28	ASSFEGQGNTEAF
TRBD2	TRBV19	ASSRAGTSGDEQY
TRBD2	TRBV6-5	ASSYLTSGRPGELF
-	TRBV5-1	ASSTPGTRAYEQY
TRBD1	TRBV6-1	ASKRTGIYNEQF
-	TRBV6-5	ASSYLSIQY
-	TRBV2	ASSADGETQY
-	TRBV2	ASAHVVTDTQY
-	TRBV12-2	ASRLGGGRRDTQY
-	TRBV7-6	ASSLVGEGEPYEQY
-	TRBV27	ASSLSPGRVALEQY
-	TRBV20-1	SAPSRRKV
-	TRBV28	ASSTPLEGSTNEKLF
TRBD1	TRBV29-1	SVLTGVVGELF
TRBD2	TRBV6-5	ASSSLAGGAYEQY
TRBD1	TRBV28	ASSLGTATYEQY
-	TRBV29-1	SVAAGALGGTGELF
TRBD1	TRBV28	ASSLPGGTWPQH
TRBD1	TRBV7-9	VSSPSDRASYGYT
-	TRBV7-6	ASSLEERRGAQH